A selection of T cell receptor beta chains follows, all from one sample in a study of vaccination effects on CD4 cells after COVID-19. Clones were sequenced by immunoSEQ multiplex PCR, and TCRdb holds only the in-frame ones, with some missing. The repertoire holds 20,000 to 25,000 clones, approximately 70% seen once, with about 9.7% in the top ten. These receptors' targets are unknown. This specimen was CD4+ T cells from PBMCs cultured with HCoV-NL63 spike peptides, taken before COVID-19 vaccination. The receptors derive from a human donor who received a COVID-19 vaccine. Both conserved end residues are part of each CDR3. D genes are given only for firm matches. Where a row states a size, it is once, few, many or the class of an expanded clone; other rows omit it.

NA	TRBV14	TRBJ1-6	NA	TGTGCCAGCAGCCAAGACGGGGGGCGCGTCTCACCCCTCCACTTT	CASSQDGGRVSPLHF
NA	TRBV5-4	TRBJ2-7	NA	TGTGCCAGCAGCTTGGCTTCGGGAGCGGCCGAGCAGTACTTC	CASSLASGAAEQYF
NA	TRBV3-1/TRBV3-2	TRBJ1-1	TRBD1	TGTGCCAGCAGCCAGATAGGACAGGGCATTGCTTTCTTT	CASSQIGQGIAFF
NA	TRBV7-9	TRBJ1-2	NA	TGTGCCAGCAGCTTAGGGTCCGAGGGACATGGCTACACCTTC	CASSLGSEGHGYTF
NA	TRBV30	TRBJ1-2	NA	TGTGCCTGGAGTGCGGGGGGCGCTAGGGACCTCTTTCGTCCACGCGGTGGCTACACCTTC	CAWSAGGARDLFRPRGGYTF
NA	TRBV29-1	TRBJ2-2	TRBD1	TGCAGCGTCGGGACAGCGAACACCGGGGAGCTGTTTTTT	CSVGTANTGELFF
NA	TRBV7-8	TRBJ2-7	TRBD2	TGTGCCAGCACCGTCAGCGGGGGGACCTCCTACGAGCAGTACTTC	CASTVSGGTSYEQYF
NA	TRBV6-5	TRBJ2-7	NA	TGTGCCAGCAGCCGGACCTACGAGCAGTACTTC	CASSRTYEQYF
NA	TRBV4-1	TRBJ2-5	TRBD2	TGCGCCAGCAGCCAAGAAGGAAGGCGGGAGGCAGAGACCCAGTACTTC	CASSQEGRREAETQYF
NA	TRBV7-9	TRBJ1-5	TRBD1	TGTGCCAGCAGCTTAGGGACAGGGTTTGCGGGCAATCAGCCCCAGCATTTT	CASSLGTGFAGNQPQHF
NA	TRBV6-4	TRBJ2-2	NA	TGTGCCAGCAGTGACTCAGGGGACACCGGGGAGCTGTTTTTT	CASSDSGDTGELFF
few	TRBV3-1/TRBV3-2	TRBJ1-1	TRBD1	TGTGCCAGCAGCCAAGAACAGGGGGCGCGGATAGCTTTCTTT	CASSQEQGARIAFF
NA	TRBV5-4	TRBJ2-5	NA	TGTGCCAGCAGCTTGGCGGGCGGCGCAGAGACCCAGTACTTC	CASSLAGGAETQYF
NA	TRBV6-1	TRBJ1-4	TRBD1	TGTGCCAGCAGTGAACAGGACAGGGGTTTTGAAAAACTGTTTTTT	CASSEQDRGFEKLFF
NA	TRBV18	TRBJ2-3	TRBD1	TGTGCCAGCTCACCTCCAGGGACAGGGATATTCTCCGATACGCAGTATTTT	CASSPPGTGIFSDTQYF
NA	TRBV18	TRBJ1-1	TRBD1	TGTGCCAGCTCACCGTCGACAGGGTCGGCAATCGGCACTGAAGCTTTCTTT	CASSPSTGSAIGTEAFF
NA	TRBV7-9	TRBJ2-7	NA	TGTGCCAGCAGCTTAGCGGGAGTGGTAGAGCAGTACTTC	CASSLAGVVEQYF
NA	TRBV7-7	TRBJ2-5	NA	TGTGCCAGCAGCCCGGGGGTAGCGGAGACCCAGTACTTC	CASSPGVAETQYF
NA	TRBV3-1/TRBV3-2	TRBJ2-7	TRBD1	TGTGCCAGCAGCCAAGGCCGGACAGGGGTCGAGCAGTACTTC	CASSQGRTGVEQYF
NA	TRBV13	TRBJ2-5	NA	TGTGCCAGCAGCCAAAAAGAGACCCAGTACTTC	CASSQKETQYF
NA	TRBV29-1	TRBJ2-3	NA	TGCAGCGTCAAAAAACAGGGTCGCACAGATACGCAGTATTTT	CSVKKQGRTDTQYF
NA	TRBV5-1	TRBJ1-1	TRBD1	TGCGCCAGCATGGGACAGGCTTCGAACACTGAAGCTTTCTTT	CASMGQASNTEAFF
NA	TRBV7-9	TRBJ1-2	TRBD1	TGTGCCAGCACCAGAGAAAAGGCAGGGGGCGGATATGGCTACACCTTC	CASTREKAGGGYGYTF
once	TRBV9	TRBJ2-1	NA	TGTGCCAGCAGCGTATTAGGCTCCTACAATGAGCAGTTCTTC	CASSVLGSYNEQFF
NA	TRBV18	TRBJ1-2	NA	TGTGCCAGCTCACCAGCAGAGCAGGGTGGGTGGCCTGAGAGTGGCTACACCTTC	CASSPAEQGGWPESGYTF
NA	TRBV7-8	TRBJ2-2	TRBD1	TGTGCCAGCAGCACCTACTACCGGGACAGGCCGAACACCGGGGAGCTGTTTTTT	CASSTYYRDRPNTGELFF
NA	TRBV9	TRBJ2-1	TRBD2	TGTGCCAGCAGCACCGGGGGTAGCGGGAGCGGGTACAATGAGCAGTTCTTC	CASSTGGSGSGYNEQFF
NA	TRBV6-2/TRBV6-3	TRBJ1-1	NA	TGTGCCAGCAGATACGCCACAGGGCTGAACACTGAAGCTTTCTTT	CASRYATGLNTEAFF
NA	TRBV6-6	TRBJ2-3	NA	TGTGCCAGCAGTTACGGTCACATTGATACGCAGTATTTT	CASSYGHIDTQYF
NA	TRBV6-6	TRBJ2-5	TRBD2	TGTGCCAGCAGAAGCCTCCCGGGGAGGGGAGGAGAGACCCAGTACTTC	CASRSLPGRGGETQYF
few	TRBV11-2	TRBJ2-7	NA	TGTGCCAGCAGCTTATCTGGGTCCTACGAGCAGTACTTC	CASSLSGSYEQYF
NA	TRBV18	TRBJ1-1	NA	TGTGCCAGCTCACCAGGGGGCGTCGGCACTGAAGCTTTCTTT	CASSPGGVGTEAFF
once	TRBV9	TRBJ1-6	TRBD1	TGTGCCAGCAGCGTAGAACCCGGGACAGGGGGCCGACCCCTCCACTTT	CASSVEPGTGGRPLHF
NA	TRBV19	TRBJ1-1	NA	TGTGCCAGTAGTCCGCGGCTACCTGAAGCTTTCTTT	CASSPRLPEAFF
NA	TRBV5-8	TRBJ2-5	NA	TGTGCCAGCAGCTTGTCGTCCTCCCAAGAGACCCAGTACTTC	CASSLSSSQETQYF
NA	TRBV3-1/TRBV3-2	TRBJ2-2	TRBD1	TGTGCCAGCAGGGACAGGGGGAACACCGGGGAGCTGTTTTTT	CASRDRGNTGELFF
NA	TRBV10-1	TRBJ2-1	TRBD2	TGCGCCAGCAGTGAGTCGACTAGCGGGAGGTTTATTGAGCAGTTCTTC	CASSESTSGRFIEQFF
NA	TRBV30	TRBJ1-2	NA	TGTGCTAACAGAAACTATGGCTACACCTTC	CANRNYGYTF
NA	TRBV7-6	TRBJ2-2	NA	TGTGCCAGCAGCCGTTACGGGGAGCTGTTTTTT	CASSRYGELFF
NA	TRBV9	TRBJ1-1	NA	TGTGCCAGCAGCGTAGGTTCCGGGACAGAAGCTTTCTTT	CASSVGSGTEAFF
NA	TRBV25-1	TRBJ1-5	NA	TGTGCCAGCAGTGAATCATCAGGCAATCAGCCCCAGCATTTT	CASSESSGNQPQHF
few	TRBV3-1/TRBV3-2	TRBJ1-6	NA	TGTGCCAGCAGCCTCCTCGGGACCTCCCGGAGTTCACCCCTCCACTTT	CASSLLGTSRSSPLHF
NA	TRBV7-6	TRBJ1-4	NA	TGTGCCAGCAGCTTAGTTTGGGGCAAGGGGGGCGCAGGTGAAAAACTGTTTTTT	CASSLVWGKGGAGEKLFF
NA	TRBV7-6	TRBJ2-2	NA	TGTGCCAGCAGCTCCCAAGCTTTAGGGAACACCGGGGAGCTGTTTTTT	CASSSQALGNTGELFF
NA	TRBV7-9	TRBJ2-1	TRBD2	TGTGCCAGCAGCCTAGCGGGAATCAGTGAGCAGTTCTTC	CASSLAGISEQFF
NA	TRBV7-9	TRBJ1-2	NA	TGTGCCAGCAGCTTAGGGGCTAACTATGGCTACACCTTC	CASSLGANYGYTF
NA	TRBV3-1/TRBV3-2	TRBJ1-6	NA	TGTGCCAGCAGCCAGCGAGGGGCACACCGAGCAAGTTCACCCCTCCACTTT	CASSQRGAHRASSPLHF
few	TRBV7-9	TRBJ1-3	NA	TGTGCCAGCAGCTTGATACTCCTTTTGCCGGGAAACACCATATATTTT	CASSLILLLPGNTIYF
NA	TRBV6-4	TRBJ1-5	NA	TGTGCCAGTACACCGGGACAAAGCAATCAGCCCCAGCATTTT	CASTPGQSNQPQHF
NA	TRBV6-5	TRBJ1-1	TRBD1	TGTGCCAGCAGTCCTCCCGGACAGGTTGAAGCTTTCTTT	CASSPPGQVEAFF
NA	TRBV6-5	TRBJ1-5	NA	TGTGCCAGCAGTCACAGGGTGGGCAATCAGCCCCAGCATTTT	CASSHRVGNQPQHF
NA	TRBV6-5	TRBJ2-1	TRBD2	TGTGCCAGCAGTTACCGGCGGGAGTCCGATGAGCAGTTCTTC	CASSYRRESDEQFF
NA	TRBV24-1	TRBJ2-6	NA	TGTGCCACCAGTGATAGCAGGGGGGCCTCTGGGGCCAACGTCCTGACTTTC	CATSDSRGASGANVLTF
NA	TRBV7-6	TRBJ1-1	TRBD1	TGTGCCAGCAGCCCGGACAGGGGTCGAACTGAAGCTTTCTTT	CASSPDRGRTEAFF
NA	TRBV13	TRBJ2-3	NA	TGTGCCAGCAGCCGGCTGGGCACAGATACGCAGTATTTT	CASSRLGTDTQYF
NA	TRBV18	TRBJ1-1	NA	TGTGCCAGCTCACCAATTTGGGACGCAAAAACCATTGAAGCTTTCTTT	CASSPIWDAKTIEAFF
few	TRBV6-5	TRBJ1-2	NA	TGTGCCAGCAGTTACACGTACAGGAAGGAGGATGGCTACACCTTC	CASSYTYRKEDGYTF
NA	TRBV5-1	TRBJ1-4	TRBD1	TGCGCCAGCAGCGGGGGACAGTCTAATGAAAAACTGTTTTTT	CASSGGQSNEKLFF
NA	TRBV7-8	TRBJ2-7	NA	TGTGCCAGCAGCTTAGCGCCCGACTACCACGAGCAGTACTTC	CASSLAPDYHEQYF